Below, one T cell receptor beta chain is given with its context. The antigen remains undetermined. This sample is drawn from a study of early stage breast cancer tumors. Study background: ER+/PR+/HER2- status applied to about 80% of the 16 invasive breast tumors. The study, taken as a whole, reports: Compared with adjacent normal breast tissue, tumors showed 2 to 2.5-fold greater T cell density and higher clonality.

Germline CDR1 is GTSNPN and CDR2 is SVGIG (reference sequence). The CDR3 is made up of 13 amino acids. V was pared by 2 bases and J by 3 bases, with 10 bases between. Assay used: immunoSEQ multiplex PCR; TCRdb lists only in-frame clones, some missing. The data contain some 41,000 clones, about 78% of them seen just once; the ten biggest clones take up roughly 7.2%. The rearrangement links TRBV30 to TRBJ1-1, with D possibly being TRBD1 (5 bases). Sequencing was carried out using blood. This sequence originates from a person between 45 and 65 years old with breast cancer. In DNA, the CDR3 is TGTGCCTGGAGTCGGACAAGTGACACTGAAGCTTTCTTT. It specifies CAWSRTSDTEAFF.